These 31 T cell receptor beta chains were sequenced from one sample in a study of blood T cell repertoires in COVID-19. Sequencing was performed with immunoSEQ multiplex PCR; in TCRdb, only in-frame clones are kept and a portion is missing. The sample lists a few hundred thousand clones, roughly 84% seen once, with 1.5% in the top ten. Sequencing was performed on peripheral blood. The receptors stem from a woman aged 40 to 50 who had recovered from COVID-19.

This sequence joins TRBV6-5 and TRBJ1-5, with unresolved D. Trimming pared 0 bases from V and 7 bases from J, leaving 13 bases between. The germline V gene encodes CDR1 MNHEY and CDR2 SVGAGI. The CDR3 consists of 15 residues. CDR3 loop: CASSYSKLLHQPQHF. CDR3 coding DNA: TGTGCCAGCAGTTACTCGAAACTCCTCCACCAGCCCCAGCATTTT.

The CDR3 sequence: CASRRQSNTGELFF. The CDR3 DNA is TGTGCCAGCAGGCGACAGTCGAACACCGGGGAGCTGTTTTTT. This chain uses TRBV6-5 with TRBJ2-2, with D possibly being TRBD1 (5 bases). V was pared by 6 bases and J by 0 bases, with 8 bases between. Germline V lookup: CDR1 MNHEY, CDR2 SVGAGI. The CDR3 is 14 amino acids.

This chain uses TRBV7-2 with TRBJ2-3; TRBD1 is a possible D gene (5 bases). The CDR3 length is 14 residues. The germline V gene encodes CDR1 SGHTA and CDR2 FQGNSA. Trimming stripped 5 bases from V and 5 bases from J, with 14 bases between. CDR3 sequence: CASSGATVGDTQYF. DNA of the CDR3: TGTGCCAGCAGCGGGGCCACCGTGGGAGATACGCAGTATTTT.

This clone was seen ten or more times. The CDR3 coding sequence is TGTGCCGCTCGACAGGGGCGCAATGAAAAACTGTTTTTT. Encoded protein: CAARQGRNEKLFF. V is TRBV19 and J is TRBJ1-4, with 8 bases that match TRBD1. This CDR3 comprises 13 residues. Germline loops: CDR1 LNHDA, CDR2 SQIVND (reference sequence). Trimming cost V 11 bases and J 5 bases; bases outside gene matches: 7.

This clone was seen more than once but under ten times. J is TRBJ2-1 and V is TRBV2; 10 bases agree with TRBD1. The CDR3 is made up of 16 amino acids. Looked up from germline, CDR1 is SNHLY and CDR2 is FYNNEI. Germline trimming cut 5 bases from V and 3 bases from J; bases unmatched to any gene: 7. Written as DNA, the CDR3 is TGTGCCAGCAGTAGGGACAGGGGACGGGGCTACAATGAGCAGTTCTTC. Translated, it gives CASSRDRGRGYNEQFF. The entire variable domain, with the rest obtained from reference TRBV2 and TRBJ2-1, is as follows: EPEVTQTPSHQVTQMGQEVILRCVPISNHLYFYWYRQILGQKVEFLVSFYNNEISEKSEIFDDQFSVERPDGSNFTLKIRSTKLEDSAMYFCASSRDRGRGYNEQFFGPGTRLTVL.

V usage is TRBV11-3 and J usage is TRBJ2-7; 9 positions agree with TRBD1. CDR1 is SGHNT and CDR2 is YENEEA in the germline V gene. V gave up 3 bases and J gave up 5 bases; unmatched junction bases: 5. The CDR3 length is 14 residues. The CDR3 sequence: CASSFGQGSDEQYF. The DNA for the CDR3 is TGTGCCAGCAGCTTTGGACAGGGGTCCGACGAGCAGTACTTC.

V is TRBV18 and J is TRBJ1-1, with 8 bases identical to TRBD1. The J segment lost 3 bases and the V segment lost 3 bases, leaving 3 bases of the junction unmatched. Germline V gene lookup returns CDR1 KGHSH and CDR2 LQKENI. There are 14 residues in the CDR3. In DNA, the CDR3 is TGTGCCAGCTCACCTGGACAGGGCTACACTGAAGCTTTCTTT. Translating gives CASSPGQGYTEAFF.

This clone has just one count. This chain links TRBV7-4 with TRBJ2-1, with TRBD2 matching 12 bases. After removal of 7 bases from V and 6 bases from J, the junction contained 7 bases not matched to a gene. The CDR3 has 15 amino acids. Germline V gene lookup returns CDR1 SGHVT and CDR2 SQSDAQ. CDR3 residues: CASNPSGGAANEQFF. For the CDR3, the DNA is TGTGCCAGCAACCCTAGCGGGGGGGCGGCCAATGAGCAGTTCTTC.

The J gene is TRBJ1-1, the V gene TRBV9; D is unresolved. The CDR3 consists of 13 residues. Trimming removed 0 bases from V and 10 bases from J, with 13 bases in between. CDR1 is SGDLS and CDR2 is YYNGEE in the germline V gene. The DNA for the CDR3 is TGTGCCAGCAGCGTAGGGTGGGGAGGGTTAGCTTTCTTT. Its protein is CASSVGWGGLAFF.

The chain links TRBV15 to TRBJ2-5, with a weak D call TRBD2 (5 bases). Germline V CDR1 and CDR2: LNHNV, YYDKDF (reference sequence). There are 15 residues in the CDR3. Trimming shortened V by 0 bases and J by 3 bases, and 11 bases separated the two germline ends. The chain's CDR3 is CATSRDRSGEETQYF. CDR3 nucleotides: TGTGCCACCAGCAGAGATAGAAGCGGAGAAGAGACCCAGTACTTC.

The V call is TRBV28, the J call TRBJ2-1; 7 bases map to TRBD2. Germline CDR1 and CDR2: MDHEN and SYDVKM. Trimming at V came to 5 bases and at J to 8 bases, leaving 15 bases not matched to a gene. This CDR3 region has 16 residues. The CDR3 DNA follows: TGTGCCAGCAGTCCCCCGGCTGGGCGGGGGTTGGATGAGCAGTTCTTC. Protein product: CASSPPAGRGLDEQFF. The whole variable domain, remainder taken from reference TRBV28 and TRBJ2-1, is DVKVTQSSRYLVKRTGEKVFLECVQDMDHENMFWYRQDPGLGLRLIYFSYDVKMKEKGDIPEGYSVSREKKERFSLILESASTNQTSMYLCASSPPAGRGLDEQFFGPGTRLTVL.

The rearrangement joins TRBV25-1 to TRBJ2-3, with a possible D match to TRBD1 (6 bases). Germline-derived CDR1 and CDR2 are MGHDK and SYGVNS. V was pared by 4 bases and J by 7 bases, with 15 bases between. The CDR3 runs to 14 residues. The CDR3 DNA reads TGTGCCAGCAGTGTGGCAGGGGTAACAAATACGCAGTATTTT. Protein product: CASSVAGVTNTQYF. Full variable domain (outside the CDR3, taken from reference TRBV25-1 and TRBJ2-3): EADIYQTPRYLVIGTGKKITLECSQTMGHDKMYWYQQDPGMELHLIHYSYGVNSTEKGDLSSESTVSRIRTEHFPLTLESARPSHTSQYLCASSVAGVTNTQYFGPGTRLTVL.

The rearrangement joins TRBV5-4 to TRBJ1-4, with D uncertain. CDR1 is SGHNT and CDR2 is YYREEE in the germline V gene (reference sequence). The CDR3 has 16 amino acids. V dropped 0 bases and J dropped 0 bases, with 9 bases sitting between them. In nucleotides, the CDR3 is TGTGCCAGCAGCTTGGCCGGCGGGACAACTAATGAAAAACTGTTTTTT. This translates into CASSLAGGTTNEKLFF.

V gene TRBV2 combines with J gene TRBJ2-5; 7 bases agree with TRBD2. After removal of 2 bases from V and 2 bases from J, the junction contained 17 bases not matched to a gene. This CDR3 is 19 amino acids long. Germline lookup yields CDR1 SNHLY and CDR2 FYNNEI. DNA of the CDR3: TGTGCCAGCAGTGAAAGACTTAGCGGGCTAAACAGACCTCAAGAGACCCAGTACTTC. Translated: CASSERLSGLNRPQETQYF.

The rearrangement links TRBV5-1 to TRBJ1-5; D might be TRBD1 (6 bases). With 4 bases removed from V and 5 bases from J, the gap between germline ends came to 16 bases. This CDR3 is built from 15 residues. Germline V gives CDR1 SGHRS, CDR2 YFSETQ. The CDR3 nucleotides are TGCGCCAGCAGCCCCCTAGGGGACACTCATCAGCCCCAGCATTTT. Translated: CASSPLGDTHQPQHF. Full variable domain (outside the CDR3, taken from reference TRBV5-1 and TRBJ1-5): KAGVTQTPRYLIKTRGQQVTLSCSPISGHRSVSWYQQTPGQGLQFLFEYFSETQRNKGNFPGRFSGRQFSNSRSEMNVSTLELGDSALYLCASSPLGDTHQPQHFGDGTRLSIL.

The rearrangement links TRBV13 to TRBJ1-3, with D hard to call. V was shortened by 5 bases and J by 5 bases, with 19 bases between the two germline ends. Germline V CDR1 and CDR2: PRHDT, FYEKMQ (reference sequence). This CDR3 region has 16 residues. The CDR3 here is CASSLESEEGRNTIYF. The CDR3 DNA follows: TGTGCCAGCAGCCTGGAGTCGGAGGAGGGAAGAAACACCATATATTTT.

This chain joins TRBV29-1 and TRBJ1-3; unclear D gene. The V and J ends lost 6 bases and 0 bases respectively, with 6 bases between them. Germline assignment: CDR1 SQVTM and CDR2 ANQGSEA. The length of the CDR3 is 12 residues. In nucleotides, the CDR3 is TGCAGCGTAGAGAGCTCTGGAAACACCATATATTTT. Its protein is CSVESSGNTIYF.

The chain carries TRBV29-1 and TRBJ1-2; weak D call: TRBD1 (5 bases). CDR1 SQVTM and CDR2 ANQGSEA come from the germline V gene. Trimming took off 7 bases at V and 8 bases at J, with 14 bases between the two ends. CDR3 length: 11 residues. CDR3 residues: CSDTGDVGYTF. The CDR3 DNA follows: TGCAGCGACACAGGAGACGTGGGCTACACCTTC.

This clone was seen ten or more times. DNA of the CDR3: TGCGCCAGCAGCTCCAGCGACAGGGTTGCGGACGAGCAGTACTTC. Translating gives CASSSSDRVADEQYF. This chain links TRBV5-1 with TRBJ2-7; the match to TRBD1 covers 7 bases. The CDR3 covers 15 residues. V trimming: 3 bases; J trimming: 5 bases; junction bases outside the gene matches: 11. Germline CDR1 reads SGHRS; CDR2 reads YFSETQ. Using reference TRBV5-1 and TRBJ2-7 for the parts outside the CDR3, the full variable domain is KAGVTQTPRYLIKTRGQQVTLSCSPISGHRSVSWYQQTPGQGLQFLFEYFSETQRNKGNFPGRFSGRQFSNSRSEMNVSTLELGDSALYLCASSSSDRVADEQYFGPGTRLTVT.

The chain employs TRBV7-9 and TRBJ1-6; D remains ambiguous. V lost 5 bases and J lost 11, with 13 bases in between. CDR3 length: 13 amino acids. The V gene's germline CDR1 is SEHNR and CDR2 FQNEAQ (reference sequence). CDR3 in amino acids: CASSMTPAAPLHF. CDR3 in DNA: TGTGCCAGCAGCATGACCCCCGCGGCACCCCTCCACTTT.

The chain couples TRBV27 to TRBJ1-3; possibly TRBD1 for D (5 bases). Trimming pared 5 bases from V and 0 bases from J, leaving 11 bases between. The germline CDR1 and CDR2 sequences are MNHEY and SMNVEV (reference sequence). The CDR3 is 15 amino acids. CDR3: CASSRTGPSGNTIYF. For the CDR3, the DNA is TGTGCCAGCAGTCGTACAGGCCCCTCTGGAAACACCATATATTTT.

The chain combines TRBV6-6 with TRBJ2-1, with a weak D call TRBD2 (5 bases). From germline, CDR1 is MNHNY and CDR2 SVGAGI (reference sequence). The CDR3 consists of 14 residues. V dropped 5 bases and J dropped 9 bases, with 17 bases sitting between them. The chain's CDR3 is CASSQIPSEGEQFF. Here the CDR3 DNA reads TGTGCCAGCAGTCAGATCCCATCCGAGGGTGAGCAGTTCTTC.

The J gene is TRBJ1-6, the V gene TRBV19; tentative D call: TRBD1 (6 bases). The CDR3 covers 14 residues. V dropped 8 bases and J dropped 2 bases, with 10 bases sitting between them. From germline, CDR1 is LNHDA and CDR2 SQIVND (reference sequence). CDR3 protein: CASRQVTYNSPLHF. The CDR3 nucleotides are TGTGCCAGTCGACAGGTCACCTATAATTCACCCCTCCACTTT.

The J gene is TRBJ1-3, the V gene TRBV11-3; tentative D call: TRBD1 (5 bases). V was pared by 5 bases and J by 2 bases, with 13 bases between. The germline gives CDR1 SGHNT, CDR2 YENEEA. This CDR3 is built from 15 residues. CDR3 nucleotides: TGTGCCAGCAGCCCCAAGACAGTAGCTGGAAACACCATATATTTT. Translated: CASSPKTVAGNTIYF.

The chain links TRBV6-1 to TRBJ1-1, with D possibly matching TRBD1 (6 bases). Germline V gene lookup returns CDR1 MNHNS and CDR2 SASEGT. V lost 3 bases to trimming and J lost 1 base, with 12 bases between them. The CDR3 contains 15 residues. This CDR3 reads CASSERQEWNTEAFF. CDR3 nucleotide sequence: TGTGCCAGCAGTGAGCGACAGGAATGGAACACTGAAGCTTTCTTT.

This clone was seen only a few times. This chain connects TRBV7-5 to TRBJ1-6. TRBV7-5 is a documented pseudogene. The CDR3 length is 16 residues. The CDR3 nucleotides read TGTGCCAGAAGCTTCCTGTTGGTAAGGAGTGATTCACCCCTCCACTTT. Encoded protein: CARSFLLVRSDSPLHF.

This rearrangement joins TRBV5-5 to TRBJ1-2, with D tentatively TRBD1 (6 bases). The V and J ends lost 2 bases and 4 bases respectively, with 12 bases between them. In germline, CDR1 is SGHKS, CDR2 YYEKEE (reference sequence). The CDR3 is made up of 14 amino acids. CDR3: CASSFEAGVYGYTF. DNA of the CDR3: TGTGCCAGCAGCTTCGAAGCAGGGGTCTATGGCTACACCTTC.

In its sample, this clone was seen once. The chain links TRBV4-2 to TRBJ1-6; 8 nucleotides line up with TRBD1. V dropped 1 base and J dropped 2; count of bases not matched to a gene: 4. CDR1 is LGHNA and CDR2 is YNFKEQ in the germline V gene. This CDR3 comprises 17 residues. The CDR3 spells CASSQGTGSAYNSPLHF. The CDR3 region has the DNA TGTGCCAGCAGCCAAGGGACAGGGAGCGCCTATAATTCACCCCTCCACTTT.

The rearrangement uses TRBV5-1 and TRBJ2-5, with unresolved D. Germline lookup yields CDR1 SGHRS and CDR2 YFSETQ. Deletions cut 3 bases from V and 2 bases from J, with 8 bases between. The CDR3 runs to 13 residues. This CDR3 is CASSSTEQETQYF. In DNA form, the CDR3 reads TGCGCCAGCAGCTCGACGGAGCAAGAGACCCAGTACTTC.

This clone was seen a single time. The genes are TRBV24-1 and TRBJ1-3; a weak D match, TRBD1 (6 bases). Germline V gene data show CDR1 as KGHDR and CDR2 as SFDVKD. V gave up 7 bases and J gave up 2 bases, with 11 bases separating them. The CDR3 length is 14 residues. The DNA for the CDR3 is TGTGCCACCAGCACAGGGTCAGCTGGAAACACCATATATTTT. Its translation is CATSTGSAGNTIYF.

The chain carries TRBV24-1 and TRBJ2-3, with D possibly TRBD2 on 7 matching bases. Per the germline V gene, CDR1 is KGHDR and CDR2 is SFDVKD. V was trimmed by 9 bases and J by 6 bases, leaving 24 bases between them. The CDR3 has 16 residues. The CDR3: CATRGGGRGRQDTQYF. DNA of the CDR3: TGTGCCACCCGAGGGGGGGGACGGGGGCGCCAGGATACGCAGTATTTT.